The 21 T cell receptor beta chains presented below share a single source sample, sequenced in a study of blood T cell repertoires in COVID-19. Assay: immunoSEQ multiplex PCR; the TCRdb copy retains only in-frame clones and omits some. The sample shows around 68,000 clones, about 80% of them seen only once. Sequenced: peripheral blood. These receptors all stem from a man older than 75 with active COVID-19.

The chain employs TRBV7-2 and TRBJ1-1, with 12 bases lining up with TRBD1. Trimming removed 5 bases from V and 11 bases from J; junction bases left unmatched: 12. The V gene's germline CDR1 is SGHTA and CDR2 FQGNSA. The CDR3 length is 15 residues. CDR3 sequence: CASSPRPGQGAFAFF. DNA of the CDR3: TGTGCCAGCAGCCCTCGGCCGGGACAGGGGGCATTTGCTTTCTTT.

The CDR3 sequence: CASSLRAGHSNTEAFF. CDR3 nucleotides: TGTGCCAGCAGCTTAAGGGCAGGACACTCCAACACTGAAGCTTTCTTT. The chain uses TRBV5-5 and TRBJ1-1; the D gene is possibly TRBD1 (5 bases). Trimming shortened V by 2 bases and J by 2 bases, and 16 bases separated the two germline ends. Germline CDR1 SGHKS, CDR2 YYEKEE (reference sequence). The CDR3 consists of 16 residues.

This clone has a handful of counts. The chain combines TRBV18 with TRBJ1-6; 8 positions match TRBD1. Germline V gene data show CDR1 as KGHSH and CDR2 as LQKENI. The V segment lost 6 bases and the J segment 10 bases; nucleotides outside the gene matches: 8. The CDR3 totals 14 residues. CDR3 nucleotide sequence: TGTGCCAGCTCCCTTGACAGGGGATGGTCACCCCTCCACTTT. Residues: CASSLDRGWSPLHF. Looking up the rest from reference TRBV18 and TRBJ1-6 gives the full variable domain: NAGVMQNPRHLVRRRGQEARLRCSPMKGHSHVYWYRQLPEEGLKFMVYLQKENIIDESGMPKERFSAEFPKEGPSILRIQQVVRGDSAAYFCASSLDRGWSPLHFGNGTRLTVT.

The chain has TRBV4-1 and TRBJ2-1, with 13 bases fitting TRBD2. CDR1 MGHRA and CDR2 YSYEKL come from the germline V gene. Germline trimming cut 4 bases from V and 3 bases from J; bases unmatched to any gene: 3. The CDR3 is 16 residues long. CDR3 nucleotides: TGCGCCAGCAGCCCTCGGACTAGCGGGGGCTACAATGAGCAGTTCTTC. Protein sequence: CASSPRTSGGYNEQFF.

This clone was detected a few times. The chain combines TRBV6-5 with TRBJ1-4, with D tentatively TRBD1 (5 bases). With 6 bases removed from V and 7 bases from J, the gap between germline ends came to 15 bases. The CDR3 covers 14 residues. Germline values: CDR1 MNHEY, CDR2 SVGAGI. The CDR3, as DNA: TGTGCCAGCAGGGAGACAGTCTTTGGTGAAAAACTGTTTTTT. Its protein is CASRETVFGEKLFF.

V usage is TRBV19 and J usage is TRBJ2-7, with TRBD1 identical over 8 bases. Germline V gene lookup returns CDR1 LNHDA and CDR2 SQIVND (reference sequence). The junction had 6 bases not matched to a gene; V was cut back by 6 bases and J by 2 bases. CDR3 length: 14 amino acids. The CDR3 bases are TGTGCCAGTAGGACCGGGACAGGAGCCTACGAGCAGTACTTC. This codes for CASRTGTGAYEQYF.

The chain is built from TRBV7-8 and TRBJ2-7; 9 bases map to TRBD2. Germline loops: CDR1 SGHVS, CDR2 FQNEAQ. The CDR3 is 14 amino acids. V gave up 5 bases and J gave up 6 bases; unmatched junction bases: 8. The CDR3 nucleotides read TGTGCCAGCAGCCCTTTAGCGGGAGTGGGCGAGCAGTACTTC. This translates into CASSPLAGVGEQYF.

The CDR3 protein is CATSPDRVRNTIYF. The CDR3 DNA sequence: TGTGCCACCAGCCCGGACAGGGTGAGGAACACCATATATTTT. The V call is TRBV15, the J call TRBJ1-3, with TRBD1 matching over 8 bases. Germline values: CDR1 LNHNV, CDR2 YYDKDF (reference sequence). V lost 5 bases to trimming and J lost 7 bases; unmatched junction nucleotides: 7. The CDR3 spans 14 residues.

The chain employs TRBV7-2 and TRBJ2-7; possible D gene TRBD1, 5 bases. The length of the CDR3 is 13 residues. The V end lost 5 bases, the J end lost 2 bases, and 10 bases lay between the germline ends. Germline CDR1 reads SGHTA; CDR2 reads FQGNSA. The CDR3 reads CASSPQGPYEQYF. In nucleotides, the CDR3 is TGTGCCAGCAGCCCCCAGGGTCCCTACGAGCAGTACTTC.

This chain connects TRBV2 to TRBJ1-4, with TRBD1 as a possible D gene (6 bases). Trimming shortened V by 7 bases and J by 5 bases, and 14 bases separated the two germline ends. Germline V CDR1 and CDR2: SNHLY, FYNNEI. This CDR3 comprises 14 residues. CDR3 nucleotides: TGTGCCAGCACCTCACAGGGTTTGAATGAAAAACTGTTTTTT. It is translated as CASTSQGLNEKLFF. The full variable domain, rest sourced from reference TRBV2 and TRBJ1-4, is EPEVTQTPSHQVTQMGQEVILRCVPISNHLYFYWYRQILGQKVEFLVSFYNNEISEKSEIFDDQFSVERPDGSNFTLKIRSTKLEDSAMYFCASTSQGLNEKLFFGSGTQLSVL.

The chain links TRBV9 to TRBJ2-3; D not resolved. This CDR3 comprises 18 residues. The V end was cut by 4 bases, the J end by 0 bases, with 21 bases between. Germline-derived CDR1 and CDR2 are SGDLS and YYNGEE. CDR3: CASSPVRYGGTSTDTQYF. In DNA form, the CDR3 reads TGTGCCAGCAGCCCTGTTCGATACGGCGGAACTAGCACAGATACGCAGTATTTT. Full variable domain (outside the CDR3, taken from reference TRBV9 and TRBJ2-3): DSGVTQTPKHLITATGQRVTLRCSPRSGDLSVYWYQQSLDQGLQFLIQYYNGEERAKGNILERFSAQQFPDLHSELNLSSLELGDSALYFCASSPVRYGGTSTDTQYFGPGTRLTVL.

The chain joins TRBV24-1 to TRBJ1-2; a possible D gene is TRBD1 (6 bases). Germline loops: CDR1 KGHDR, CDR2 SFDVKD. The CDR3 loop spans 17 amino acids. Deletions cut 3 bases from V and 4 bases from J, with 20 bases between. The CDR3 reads CATSDQKTGRGGYGYTF. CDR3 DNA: TGTGCCACCAGTGATCAAAAGACAGGACGTGGTGGCTATGGCTACACCTTC.

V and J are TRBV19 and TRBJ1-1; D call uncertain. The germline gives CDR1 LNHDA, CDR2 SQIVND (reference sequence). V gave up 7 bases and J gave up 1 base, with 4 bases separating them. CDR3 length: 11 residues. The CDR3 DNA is TGTGCCAGTACCAAGAACACTGAAGCTTTCTTT. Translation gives CASTKNTEAFF.

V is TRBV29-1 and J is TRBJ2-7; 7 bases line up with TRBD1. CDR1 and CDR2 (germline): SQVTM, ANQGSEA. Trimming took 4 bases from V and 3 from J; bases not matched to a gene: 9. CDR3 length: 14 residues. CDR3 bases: TGCAGCGTTGCCCGCCCTGACAGGGTCTACGAGCAGTACTTC. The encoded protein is CSVARPDRVYEQYF.

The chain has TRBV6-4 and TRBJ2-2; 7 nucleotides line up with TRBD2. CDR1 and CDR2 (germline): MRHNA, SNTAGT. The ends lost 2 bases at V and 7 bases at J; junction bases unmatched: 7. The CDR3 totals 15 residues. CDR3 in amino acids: CASSDGGGPNGELFF. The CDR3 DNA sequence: TGTGCCAGCAGTGACGGGGGAGGGCCCAACGGGGAGCTGTTTTTT.

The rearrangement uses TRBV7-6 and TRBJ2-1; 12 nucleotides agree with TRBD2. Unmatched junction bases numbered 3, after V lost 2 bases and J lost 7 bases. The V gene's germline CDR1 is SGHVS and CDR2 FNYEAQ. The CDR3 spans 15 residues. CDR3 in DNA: TGTGCCAGCAGCTTAAGTCTAGCGGGAGGGAATGAGCAGTTCTTC. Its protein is CASSLSLAGGNEQFF.

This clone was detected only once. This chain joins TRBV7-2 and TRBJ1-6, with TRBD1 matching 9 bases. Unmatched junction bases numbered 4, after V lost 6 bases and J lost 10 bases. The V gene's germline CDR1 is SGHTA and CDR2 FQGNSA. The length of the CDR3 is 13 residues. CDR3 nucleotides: TGTGCCAGCAGGGGACAGGGAGGGTCACCCCTCCACTTT. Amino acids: CASRGQGGSPLHF.

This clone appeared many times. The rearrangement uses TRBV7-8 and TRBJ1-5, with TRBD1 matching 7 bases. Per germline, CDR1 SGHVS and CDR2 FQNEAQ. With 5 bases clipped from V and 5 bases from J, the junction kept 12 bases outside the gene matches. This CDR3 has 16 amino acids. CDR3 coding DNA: TGTGCCAGCAGCCCCTCAGGGGGAACCGCGTATCAGCCCCAGCATTTT. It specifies CASSPSGGTAYQPQHF.

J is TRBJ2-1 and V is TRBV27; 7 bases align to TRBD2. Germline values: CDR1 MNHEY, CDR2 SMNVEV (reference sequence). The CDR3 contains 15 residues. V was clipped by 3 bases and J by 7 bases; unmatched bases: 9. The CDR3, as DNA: TGTGCCAGCAGTTTCGCGGGAGTAAAGGGGAATGAGCAGTTCTTC. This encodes CASSFAGVKGNEQFF.

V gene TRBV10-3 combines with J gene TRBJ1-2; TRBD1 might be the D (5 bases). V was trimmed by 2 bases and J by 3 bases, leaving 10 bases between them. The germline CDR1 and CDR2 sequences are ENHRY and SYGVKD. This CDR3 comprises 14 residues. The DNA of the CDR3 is TGTGCCATCAGTGAGCGGGGGGATGACTATGGCTACACCTTC. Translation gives CAISERGDDYGYTF.

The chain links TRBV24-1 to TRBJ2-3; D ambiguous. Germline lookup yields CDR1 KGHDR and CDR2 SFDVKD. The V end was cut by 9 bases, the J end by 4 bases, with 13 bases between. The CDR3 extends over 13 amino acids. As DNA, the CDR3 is TGTGCCACCCAGACTTTCGGGTCAGATACGCAGTATTTT. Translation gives CATQTFGSDTQYF.